One T cell receptor (beta chain) is described in this entry. This sample was taken from a study of OX40 agonist ivuxolimab in advanced cancers. Germline trimming cut 3 bases from V and 0 bases from J; bases unmatched to any gene: 9. The CDR3 runs 16 residues. Germline CDR1 GTSNPN, CDR2 SVGIG (reference sequence). The protocol was immunoSEQ multiplex PCR, while the TCRdb copy is restricted to in-frame clones and leaves out a portion. Of approximately 76,000 clones in the sample, 88% were seen once. The TCR sequence derives from an adult with an advanced solid tumor such as melanoma, head and neck, liver or kidney cancer. V and J are TRBV30 and TRBJ2-7; TRBD1 matches 9 bases. Sequencing used CD4+ or CD8+ T cells sorted from blood, obtained in a trial of the OX40 agonist ivuxolimab. The CDR3 sequence is CAWRVGGTGNSYEQYF. CDR3 DNA: TGTGCCTGGAGGGTAGGGGGGACAGGGAACTCCTACGAGCAGTACTTC.